This TCR beta chain appears in the sequencing data of a study of CD8 T cells in Susac syndrome (dated by TCRdb to the late 2010s). For the study in its entirety: Repertoire sequencing was used to test whether CD8+ T cell activation and differentiation in Susac syndrome was antigen driven. The clonality of the CD8+ T cell repertoire was compared across approximately 12 healthy donors, some 14 Susac syndrome patients and under 19 multiple sclerosis patients. The investigation overall reported the following: The number of individuals in the TCR sequencing and HLA analysis was acknowledged as relatively small.

From cysteine to phenylalanine, the CDR3 is 18 amino acids long. CDR3 DNA only is kept here, 54 bases in frame from base 1. V is reduced by 3 bases and J by 2 bases, leaving a spacing of 20 bases between them. Based on the germline V gene, the CDR1 and CDR2 sequences are SGHRS and YFSETQ. Peripheral blood CD8+ and CD4+ T cells from healthy donors, Susac syndrome patients and multiple sclerosis patients were profiled using high-throughput TCR beta sequencing. The multiple sclerosis controls were treatment-naive patients who had stable or active relapsing-remitting disease and met the revised McDonald criteria. Bulk CD8+ and CD4+ T cells were purified magnetically by negative isolation, whereas CD8+ TEMRA cells were enriched by FACS. Blood was drawn into EDTA tubes, processed within 24 hours, and PBMCs were isolated by density gradient centrifugation. PBMCs intended for TCR sequencing were frozen in liquid nitrogen and were later thawed in a 37 degrees C water bath. Purity of sorted or isolated CD4+, CD8+ and CD8+ TEMRA cells was at least 90%.

RNA was extracted using the RNeasy kit, and about 0.45 to 1 ug of the RNA was reverse transcribed with random hexamers. The immunoSEQ multiplex PCR assay, which covers 54 Vbeta and 13 Jbeta segments, was used to amplify TCR beta CDR3 regions. PCR amplification bias was corrected using a synthetic template baseline for primer optimization and computational correction. Per the source publication's procedure: Only productive sequences were kept, with reads annotated to V, D and J genes according to IMGT and analyzed in immunoSEQ Analyzer. Clonality was calculated as one minus the Shannon entropy normalized by log2 of the number of productive unique sequences. Public and private clones were assessed among the 100 most prevalent clones of each patient and control. Susac-specific clones were defined as absent from healthy and MS cohorts, about 1,100 published viral clones and other ImmuneACCESS disease sequences. The public reads were reanalyzed by TCRdb: fastp trimming at Q25, MiXCR alignment, in-frame beta chains only. One record per CDR3 amino acid sequence lists the most common genes and DNA. These V and J calls originate from TCRdb's pipeline instead of the authors' own analysis. The sample includes about 280,000 distinct CDR3 sequences, with roughly 85% observed a single time. The top ten clonotypes cover approximately 0.11% of the sample.

Note on this clonotype: What this receptor recognizes is not known. Per-nucleotide qualities are absent, and no much larger clonotype sits a single base away.

Sequenced: CD8+ T cells from PBMCs. The sequence was obtained from a human donor with multiple sclerosis. The V gene is TRBV5-1 and the J gene is TRBJ2-2, with TRBD1 as a weak D call on 5 bases. The DNA is as follows: TGCGCCAGCAGCTCGAGGTGGTCGACAGAACCTAACACCGGGGAGCTGTTTTTT. Its product reads: CASSSRWSTEPNTGELFF.